Following are 18 T cell receptor beta chains from one sample sequenced in a study of control samples from healthy donors and cancer patients. Using immunoSEQ multiplex PCR, the repertoire was profiled, and TCRdb retains in-frame clones only, with some absent. This table holds 150,000 to 200,000 clones, 91% found once. The material sequenced was blood. These receptors originate from a woman aged 30 to 39 in good health.

This clone was counted a single time. This rearrangement joins TRBV6-5 to TRBJ2-5; 9 nucleotides agree with TRBD2. With 0 bases clipped from V and 5 bases from J, the junction kept 4 bases outside the gene matches. CDR1 and CDR2 from the germline V gene are MNHEY and SVGAGI. CDR3 length equals 15 residues. DNA of the CDR3: TGTGCCAGCAGTTACTCCGCGGGAGGGTGGGAGACCCAGTACTTC. This gives the protein CASSYSAGGWETQYF.

The chain has TRBV6-4 and TRBJ2-1; 7 nucleotides align to TRBD1. CDR3 size: 13 residues. J gave up 5 bases and V 4 bases, and 2 bases lay outside the gene matches. Germline CDR1 is MRHNA and CDR2 is SNTAGT. This chain's CDR3 is CASSVRGNNEQFF. The CDR3 nucleotides read TGTGCCAGCAGTGTCAGGGGGAACAATGAGCAGTTCTTC.

The chain uses TRBV5-1 and TRBJ1-3; TRBD1 aligns across 8 bases. The CDR3 covers 14 residues. V shed 0 bases, J shed 5 bases, and the junction held 1 base outside the gene matches. Germline CDR1 SGHRS, CDR2 YFSETQ. In nucleotides, the CDR3 is TGCGCCAGCAGCTTGGGGACAGGGCGAAACACCATATATTTT. Translating it yields CASSLGTGRNTIYF.

The chain uses TRBV19 and TRBJ2-1; 10 nucleotides align to TRBD2. Trimming at V came to 3 bases and at J to 2 bases, leaving 4 bases not matched to a gene. CDR1 is LNHDA and CDR2 is SQIVND in the germline V gene (reference sequence). The CDR3 is 16 residues long. CDR3 region: CASSMGLARAYNEQFF. The CDR3 coding sequence is TGTGCCAGTAGTATGGGACTAGCGAGGGCCTACAATGAGCAGTTCTTC.

The chain has TRBV1 and TRBJ1-5; the D call of TRBD1 is as the table states it, not checked on the DNA. TRBV1 is recorded as a pseudogene. CDR3 size: 15 residues. CDR3 nucleotide sequence: TGCACCAGCAGCCAAGGCCCACGGGACAGTCAGCCCCAGCATTTT. Translated, it gives CTSSQGPRDSQPQHF.

A single count supports this clone. The chain is built from TRBV7-8 and TRBJ1-5; tentative D call: TRBD1 (5 bases). The V end was cut by 2 bases, the J end by 5 bases, with 7 bases between. Germline lookup yields CDR1 SGHVS and CDR2 FQNEAQ. The CDR3 contains 13 residues. The CDR3 sequence is CASSLRGDQPQHF. CDR3 sequence (DNA): TGTGCCAGCAGCTTACGAGGGGATCAGCCCCAGCATTTT.

The chain employs TRBV3-1 (or the pseudogene TRBV3-2) and TRBJ2-7; 11 positions match TRBD1. The J segment lost 7 bases and the V segment lost 4 bases, leaving 9 bases of the junction unmatched. Germline V gene sequence: CDR1 LGHDT, CDR2 YNNKEL (reference sequence). This CDR3 is 15 amino acids long. CDR3 nucleotide sequence: TGTGCCAGCAGCCCACGGACAGGGGGCCGTCAGGAGCAGTACTTC. Translating gives CASSPRTGGRQEQYF.

CDR3 DNA: TGTGCCAGCTCACGGGGGGAAAACACTGAAGCTTTCTTT. Amino acid sequence: CASSRGENTEAFF. V usage is TRBV18 and J usage is TRBJ1-1; D may be TRBD1 (5 bases). CDR1 KGHSH and CDR2 LQKENI come from the germline V gene. The CDR3 has 13 residues. V was trimmed by 4 bases and J by 2 bases, leaving 8 bases between them.

The chain combines TRBV2 with TRBJ1-3; maybe TRBD1 (5 bases). Trimming stripped 8 bases from V and 0 bases from J, with 11 bases between. This CDR3 spans 14 amino acids. The V gene's germline CDR1 is SNHLY and CDR2 FYNNEI. The CDR3 sequence is CASSRQISGNTIYF. The CDR3 nucleotides are TGTGCCAGCTCCAGACAGATCTCTGGAAACACCATATATTTT.

CDR3 amino acids: CASSSGYTGEKLFF. As DNA, the CDR3 is TGTGCCAGCAGCTCAGGGTATACGGGTGAAAAACTGTTTTTT. V gene TRBV6-1 combines with J gene TRBJ1-4; D might be TRBD1 (5 bases). In germline, CDR1 is MNHNS, CDR2 SASEGT. The CDR3 runs 14 residues. V lost 6 bases and J 7 bases, leaving 15 bases between the germline ends.

V and J are TRBV9 and TRBJ2-3; TRBD2 is a possible D gene (7 bases). Germline V gene data show CDR1 as SGDLS and CDR2 as YYNGEE. With 3 bases removed from V and 2 bases from J, the gap between germline ends came to 13 bases. The CDR3 extends over 15 amino acids. CDR3 sequence: CASSARGAPTDTQYF. The CDR3 nucleotides are TGTGCCAGCAGCGCCCGGGGGGCCCCCACAGATACGCAGTATTTT. Using reference TRBV9 and TRBJ2-3 for the parts outside the CDR3, the full variable domain is DSGVTQTPKHLITATGQRVTLRCSPRSGDLSVYWYQQSLDQGLQFLIQYYNGEERAKGNILERFSAQQFPDLHSELNLSSLELGDSALYFCASSARGAPTDTQYFGPGTRLTVL.

This chain links TRBV6-6 with TRBJ2-7, with TRBD1 identical over 9 bases. CDR3 length equals 12 residues. Per germline, CDR1 MNHNY and CDR2 SVGAGI (reference sequence). The V segment lost 8 bases and the J segment 3 bases; nucleotides outside the gene matches: 2. The CDR3 loop reads CASRDRDYEQYF. The CDR3 DNA sequence: TGTGCCAGCCGGGACAGGGACTACGAGCAGTACTTC.

The chain carries TRBV3-1 (or the pseudogene TRBV3-2) and TRBJ1-2; D remains unclear. The CDR3 has 13 residues. Per the germline V gene, CDR1 is LGHDT and CDR2 is YNNKEL (reference sequence). Deletions cut 0 bases from V and 6 bases from J, with 8 bases between. CDR3 coding DNA: TGTGCCAGCAGCCAAGACAGGACCCATGGCTACACCTTC. This gives the protein CASSQDRTHGYTF.

The rearrangement joins TRBV28 to TRBJ1-6, with 9 bases fitting TRBD1. Per the germline V gene, CDR1 is MDHEN and CDR2 is SYDVKM. The J segment lost 10 bases and the V segment lost 6 bases, leaving 4 bases of the junction unmatched. The CDR3 consists of 13 residues. The CDR3 spells CASRGTGRSPLHF. The CDR3 DNA reads TGTGCCAGCAGGGGGACAGGGCGGTCACCCCTCCACTTT.

In regard to this clone: Other DNA sequences in the sample encode the same CDR3. The chain is built from TRBV28 and TRBJ2-6; no clear D. The germline V gene has CDR1 MDHEN and CDR2 SYDVKM. Trimming left V 4 bases short and J 0 bases short, with 7 bases between. CDR3 length: 15 amino acids. CDR3 bases: TGTGCCAGCAGTTCGGGCTTCTCTGGGGCCAACGTCCTGACTTTC. This codes for CASSSGFSGANVLTF.

The chain employs TRBV27 and TRBJ2-7; 11 bases agree with TRBD1. This CDR3 has 14 amino acids. CDR1 and CDR2 (germline): MNHEY, SMNVEV (reference sequence). With 1 base clipped from V and 5 bases from J, the junction kept 1 base outside the gene matches. The CDR3 protein is CASSLWTGGHEQYF. CDR3 DNA: TGTGCCAGCAGTTTATGGACAGGGGGCCACGAGCAGTACTTC.

This chain joins TRBV6-6 and TRBJ1-5; D remains ambiguous. V was clipped by 5 bases and J by 2 bases, with 10 bases between them. The germline gives CDR1 MNHNY, CDR2 SVGAGI (reference sequence). CDR3 length: 14 residues. The CDR3 DNA follows: TGTGCCAGCAGTAAGGGAGTGGGCAATCAGCCCCAGCATTTT. Amino acids: CASSKGVGNQPQHF.

The gene calls are TRBV5-6 and TRBJ2-2; TRBD1 matches 8 bases. V gave up 0 bases and J gave up 6 bases; unmatched junction bases: 4. The CDR3 is 15 amino acids. Germline V CDR1 and CDR2: SGHDT, YYEEEE. CDR3: CASSLAGGAPGELFF. CDR3 nucleotides: TGTGCCAGCAGCTTGGCAGGGGGCGCCCCCGGGGAGCTGTTTTTT. Together with reference TRBV5-6 and TRBJ2-2, the CDR3 gives the full variable domain: DAGVTQSPTHLIKTRGQQVTLRCSPKSGHDTVSWYQQALGQGPQFIFQYYEEEERQRGNFPDRFSGHQFPNYSSELNVNALLLGDSALYLCASSLAGGAPGELFFGEGSRLTVL.